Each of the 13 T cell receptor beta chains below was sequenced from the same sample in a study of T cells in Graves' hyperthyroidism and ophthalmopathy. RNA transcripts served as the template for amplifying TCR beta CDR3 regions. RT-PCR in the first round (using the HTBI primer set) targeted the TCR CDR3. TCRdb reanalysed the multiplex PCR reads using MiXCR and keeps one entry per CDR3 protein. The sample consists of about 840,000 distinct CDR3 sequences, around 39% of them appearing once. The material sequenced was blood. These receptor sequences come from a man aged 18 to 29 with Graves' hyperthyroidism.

CDR3 amino acids: CASSDEQGAYNTEAFF. CDR3 DNA sequence: TGTGCCAGCAGTGACGAACAGGGGGCGTATAACACTGAAGCTTTCTTT. The chain has TRBV2 and TRBJ1-1, with 9 bases identical to TRBD1. The CDR3 has 16 residues. The V gene's germline CDR1 is SNHLY and CDR2 FYNNEI. V was pared by 3 bases and J by 2 bases, with 7 bases of the junction left unmatched.

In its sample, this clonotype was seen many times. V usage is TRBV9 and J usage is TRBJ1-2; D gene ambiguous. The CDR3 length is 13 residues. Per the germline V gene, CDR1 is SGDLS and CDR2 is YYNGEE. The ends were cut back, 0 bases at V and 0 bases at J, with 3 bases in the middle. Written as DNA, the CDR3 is TGTGCCAGCAGCGTAGGGACTAACTATGGCTACACCTTC. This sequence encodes CASSVGTNYGYTF.

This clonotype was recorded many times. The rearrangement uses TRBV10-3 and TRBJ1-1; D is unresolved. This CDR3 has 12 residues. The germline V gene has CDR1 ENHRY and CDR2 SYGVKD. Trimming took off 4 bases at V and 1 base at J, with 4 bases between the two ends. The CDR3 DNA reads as TGTGCCATCAGTGGCAGGAACACTGAAGCTTTCTTT. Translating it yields CAISGRNTEAFF.

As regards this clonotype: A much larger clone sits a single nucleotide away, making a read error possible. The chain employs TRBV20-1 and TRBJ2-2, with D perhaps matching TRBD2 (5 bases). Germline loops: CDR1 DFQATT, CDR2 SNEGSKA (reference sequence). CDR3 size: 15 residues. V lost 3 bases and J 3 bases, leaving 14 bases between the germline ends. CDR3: CSASRGGEDTGELFF. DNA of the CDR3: TGCAGTGCTAGCCGTGGAGGCGAGGACACCGGGGAGCTGTTTTTT.

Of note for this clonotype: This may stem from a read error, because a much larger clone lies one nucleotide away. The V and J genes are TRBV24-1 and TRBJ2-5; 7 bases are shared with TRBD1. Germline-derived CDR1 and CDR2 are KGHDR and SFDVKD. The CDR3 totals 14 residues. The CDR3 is CASSWTGDQETQYF. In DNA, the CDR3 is TGTGCCAGCAGTTGGACAGGCGACCAAGAGACCCAGTACTTC.

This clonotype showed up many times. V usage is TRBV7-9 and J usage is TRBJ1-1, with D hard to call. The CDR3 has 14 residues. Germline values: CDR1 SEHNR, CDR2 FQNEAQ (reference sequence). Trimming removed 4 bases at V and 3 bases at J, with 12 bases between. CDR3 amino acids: CASSYPPADTEAFF. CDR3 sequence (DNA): TGTGCCAGCAGCTACCCTCCGGCGGACACTGAAGCTTTCTTT.

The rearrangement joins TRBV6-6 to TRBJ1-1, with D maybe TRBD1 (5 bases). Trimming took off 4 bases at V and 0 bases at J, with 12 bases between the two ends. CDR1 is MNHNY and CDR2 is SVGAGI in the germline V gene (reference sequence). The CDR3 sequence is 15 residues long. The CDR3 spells CASSLDIPLNTEAFF. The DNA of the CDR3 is TGTGCCAGCAGTTTGGACATTCCGCTGAACACTGAAGCTTTCTTT.

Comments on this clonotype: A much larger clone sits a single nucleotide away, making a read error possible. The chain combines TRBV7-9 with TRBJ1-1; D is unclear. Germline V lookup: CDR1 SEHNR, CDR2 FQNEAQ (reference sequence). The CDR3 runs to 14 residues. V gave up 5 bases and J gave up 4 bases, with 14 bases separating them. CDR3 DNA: TGTGCCAGCAGCAGAAGGATGAAGGGCACTGAAGCTTTCTTT. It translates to CASSRRMKGTEAFF. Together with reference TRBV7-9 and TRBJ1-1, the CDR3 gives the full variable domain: DTGVSQNPRHKITKRGQNVTFRCDPISEHNRLYWYRQTLGQGPEFLTYFQNEAQLEKSRLLSDRFSAERPKGSFSTLEIQRTEQGDSAMYLCASSRRMKGTEAFFGQGTRLTVV.

The CDR3 sequence is CSVDPEETQYF. Here the CDR3 DNA reads TGCAGCGTCGATCCCGAAGAGACCCAGTACTTC. This chain uses TRBV29-1 with TRBJ2-5; the D is unclear. The germline V and J ends were trimmed by 6 bases and 3 bases, with 8 bases remaining between them. The germline V gene encodes CDR1 SQVTM and CDR2 ANQGSEA. This CDR3 has 11 amino acids.

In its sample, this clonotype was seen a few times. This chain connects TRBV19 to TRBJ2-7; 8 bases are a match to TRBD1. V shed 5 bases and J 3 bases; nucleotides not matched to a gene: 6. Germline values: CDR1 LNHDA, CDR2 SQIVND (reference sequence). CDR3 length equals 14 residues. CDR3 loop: CASSGLGQDYEQYF. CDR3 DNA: TGTGCCAGTAGTGGCCTGGGACAGGACTACGAGCAGTACTTC.

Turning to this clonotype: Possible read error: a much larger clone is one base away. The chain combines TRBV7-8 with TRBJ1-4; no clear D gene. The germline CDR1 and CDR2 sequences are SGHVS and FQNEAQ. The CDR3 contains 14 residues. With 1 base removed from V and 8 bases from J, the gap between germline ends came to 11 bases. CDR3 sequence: CASSLGGQEEKLFF. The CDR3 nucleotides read TGTGCCAGCAGCTTAGGGGGTCAGGAAGAAAAACTGTTTTTT.

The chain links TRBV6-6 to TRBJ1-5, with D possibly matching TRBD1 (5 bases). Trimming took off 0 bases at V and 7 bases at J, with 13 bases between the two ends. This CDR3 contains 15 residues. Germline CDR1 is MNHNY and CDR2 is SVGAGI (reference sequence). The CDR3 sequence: CASSYSKVPGQPQHF. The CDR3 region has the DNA TGTGCCAGCAGTTACTCGAAGGTCCCAGGGCAGCCCCAGCATTTT.

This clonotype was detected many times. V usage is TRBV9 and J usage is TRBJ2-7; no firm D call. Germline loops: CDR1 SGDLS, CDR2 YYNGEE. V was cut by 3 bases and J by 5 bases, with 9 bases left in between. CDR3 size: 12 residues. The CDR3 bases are TGTGCCAGCAGCGGAAACAGCAACGAGCAGTACTTC. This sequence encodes CASSGNSNEQYF.